This entry describes one TCR beta chain. Its antigen is not known. The data stem from a study of shared clonotypes between healthy human individuals. Across the study: Each donor's CD8 memory used one plate, CD8 naive two, each CD4 subset three.

Findings and caveats of the study: In a handful of donors, around 5.5% of naive CD4 clonotypes appeared in common.

Participating donors were healthy, HIV-negative adults free of recent acute infections or vaccinations. The authors distributed each subset's genomic DNA evenly over several immunoSEQ plates. Clones were sequenced by immunoSEQ multiplex PCR, and TCRdb holds only the in-frame ones, with some missing. Counted here are hundreds of thousands of clones, approximately 73% occurring once; the ten biggest clones make up more than 1.5%. V lost 1 base and J 2 bases, leaving 9 bases between the germline ends. The CDR3 sequence is 14 residues long. Germline V lookup: CDR1 SGHAT, CDR2 FQNNGV. The chain combines TRBV11-2 with TRBJ2-7, with TRBD2 as a possible D gene (5 bases). The sequenced sample consisted of memory CD4+ T cells sorted from blood. As for subset: CD45RA-negative fraction. The sequence derives from a woman aged 25-40 years in good health. The CDR3 DNA reads as TGTGCCAGCAGCTTAGGAACCGGGGCCTACGAGCAGTACTTC. It specifies CASSLGTGAYEQYF.